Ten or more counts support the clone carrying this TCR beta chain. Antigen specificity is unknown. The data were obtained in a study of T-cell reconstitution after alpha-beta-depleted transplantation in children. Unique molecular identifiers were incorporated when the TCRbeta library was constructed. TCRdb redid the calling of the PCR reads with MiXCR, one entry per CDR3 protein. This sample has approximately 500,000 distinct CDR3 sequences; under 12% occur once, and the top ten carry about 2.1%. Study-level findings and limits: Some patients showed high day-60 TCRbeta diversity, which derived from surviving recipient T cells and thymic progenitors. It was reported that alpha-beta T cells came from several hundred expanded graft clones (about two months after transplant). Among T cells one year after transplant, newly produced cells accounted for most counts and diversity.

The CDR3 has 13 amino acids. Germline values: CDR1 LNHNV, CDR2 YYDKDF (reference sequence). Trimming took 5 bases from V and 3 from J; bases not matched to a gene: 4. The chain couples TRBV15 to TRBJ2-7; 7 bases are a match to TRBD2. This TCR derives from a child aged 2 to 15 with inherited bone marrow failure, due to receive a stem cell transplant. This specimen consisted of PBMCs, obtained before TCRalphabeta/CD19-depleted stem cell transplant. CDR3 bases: TGTGCCACCAGCCTTGCTAGCGGCTACGAGCAGTACTTC. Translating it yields CATSLASGYEQYF.